A single sample gave rise to the 14 T cell receptor beta chains below, sequenced in a study of early T cells in non-severe SARS-CoV-2 infection. TCRdb re-derived calls from the 5' RACE reads in MiXCR, one entry per CDR3 protein. The sample contains around 99,000 distinct CDR3 sequences, 11% of which appear only once. Sequencing was done on a sample of whole blood. These receptors were obtained from an adult who was a healthcare worker with PCR-confirmed SARS-CoV-2 infection or an uninfected control (not recorded which).

The genes are TRBV7-9 and TRBJ1-1; D might be TRBD1 (5 bases). This CDR3 region has 13 residues. V gave up 4 bases and J gave up 5 bases, with 11 bases separating them. From germline, CDR1 is SEHNR and CDR2 FQNEAQ (reference sequence). The CDR3 loop is CASSSSGGTEAFF. The CDR3 coding sequence is TGTGCCAGCAGCTCTTCGGGGGGGACTGAAGCTTTCTTT.

The chain is built from TRBV12-3 or TRBV12-4 and TRBJ2-2; possible D gene TRBD1, 5 bases. The CDR3 is made up of 14 amino acids. Between the trimmed V and J ends, which lost 7 bases and 1 base, there was a span of 10 bases. CDR3 bases: TGTGCCAGCACTGGGGCGGTGAACACCGGGGAGCTGTTTTTT. This gives the protein CASTGAVNTGELFF.

CDR3 loop: CASSYIGGSGNTIYF. For the CDR3, the DNA is TGTGCCAGCAGTTACATCGGGGGATCTGGAAACACCATATATTTT. This chain uses TRBV6-5 with TRBJ1-3; D perhaps matches TRBD1 (5 bases). The germline gives CDR1 MNHEY, CDR2 SVGAGI. The CDR3 is made up of 15 amino acids. Between the trimmed V and J ends, which lost 2 bases and 1 base, there was a span of 9 bases.

The chain is built from TRBV5-6 and TRBJ2-7, with D perhaps TRBD2 (5 bases). V was pared by 3 bases and J by 4 bases, with 17 bases between. This CDR3 has 15 amino acids. Germline loops: CDR1 SGHDT, CDR2 YYEEEE. The CDR3 nucleotides are TGTGCCAGCAGCTCATTTCGAGGGCCGATTTACGAGCAGTACTTC. Translated, it gives CASSSFRGPIYEQYF.

The V gene is TRBV12-3 or TRBV12-4, the J gene TRBJ2-5; 11 bases are a match to TRBD2. V dropped 6 bases and J dropped 4; count of bases not matched to a gene: 7. CDR3 length equals 15 residues. CDR3 in amino acids: CASSILAGVSETQYF. In DNA, the CDR3 is TGTGCCAGCAGCATACTAGCGGGAGTTTCAGAGACCCAGTACTTC.

The chain joins TRBV7-2 to TRBJ1-1; no definite D call. V was clipped by 0 bases and J by 5 bases, with 10 bases between them. The CDR3 has 14 residues. Germline V gene sequence: CDR1 SGHTA, CDR2 FQGNSA. The CDR3 region has the DNA TGTGCCAGCAGCTTAGCAGGGTGGGAAACTGAAGCTTTCTTT. Translating gives CASSLAGWETEAFF.

This clonotype was observed many times. The rearrangement joins TRBV2 to TRBJ1-1; possibly TRBD1 for D (5 bases). The CDR3 covers 16 residues. Trimming removed 2 bases from V and 4 bases from J, with 17 bases in between. Germline CDR1 SNHLY, CDR2 FYNNEI. The CDR3 DNA reads as TGTGCCAGCAGTGAAATGGCGGCGCGAAGGGGCACTGAAGCTTTCTTT. This translates into CASSEMAARRGTEAFF.

This clonotype was detected ten times or more. This chain connects TRBV29-1 to TRBJ2-5; no clear D. Per the germline V gene, CDR1 is SQVTM and CDR2 is ANQGSEA. Trimming removed 6 bases from V and 4 bases from J, with 18 bases in between. CDR3 length: 14 residues. The DNA of the CDR3 is TGCAGCGTCGCCCCCAGTAGCATTTTAGAGACCCAGTACTTC. This gives the protein CSVAPSSILETQYF.

The sample holds many counts of this clonotype. V and J are TRBV5-4 and TRBJ1-5; 9 nucleotides line up with TRBD1. CDR1 is SGHNT and CDR2 is YYREEE in the germline V gene (reference sequence). There are 14 residues in the CDR3. The V segment lost 2 bases and the J segment 4 bases; nucleotides outside the gene matches: 1. CDR3 residues: CASSFGTGNQPQHF. The DNA for the CDR3 is TGTGCCAGCAGCTTCGGGACAGGGAATCAGCCCCAGCATTTT.

This clonotype was picked up a small number of times. V usage is TRBV2 and J usage is TRBJ1-5; possibly TRBD1 for D (6 bases). The V gene lost 5 bases and the J gene lost 5 bases, with 10 bases spanning the gap. The CDR3 covers 13 residues. Germline CDR1 reads SNHLY; CDR2 reads FYNNEI. The CDR3 here is CASSPQGYQPQHF. CDR3 DNA sequence: TGTGCCAGCAGTCCACAGGGATATCAGCCCCAGCATTTT. The full variable domain, in which reference TRBV2 and TRBJ1-5 provide the parts outside the CDR3, is EPEVTQTPSHQVTQMGQEVILRCVPISNHLYFYWYRQILGQKVEFLVSFYNNEISEKSEIFDDQFSVERPDGSNFTLKIRSTKLEDSAMYFCASSPQGYQPQHFGDGTRLSIL.

The V gene is TRBV7-2, the J gene TRBJ2-2; D is ambiguous. CDR1 is SGHTA, CDR2 FQGNSA, per germline. This CDR3 is 14 amino acids long. Trimming removed 5 bases at V and 0 bases at J, with 7 bases between. CDR3: CASSVDANTGELFF. The DNA for the CDR3 is TGTGCCAGCAGCGTAGACGCGAACACCGGGGAGCTGTTTTTT. The whole variable domain, filled in from reference TRBV7-2 and TRBJ2-2, reads GAGVSQSPSNKVTEKGKDVELRCDPISGHTALYWYRQSLGQGLEFLIYFQGNSAPDKSGLPSDRFSAERTGGSVSTLTIQRTQQEDSAVYLCASSVDANTGELFFGEGSRLTVL.

At least ten counts were recorded for this clonotype. V gene TRBV5-4 combines with J gene TRBJ1-1; D uncertain. The V gene's germline CDR1 is SGHNT and CDR2 YYREEE (reference sequence). V dropped 4 bases and J dropped 3 bases, with 10 bases sitting between them. The CDR3 spans 13 residues. The CDR3 DNA sequence: TGTGCCAGCAGCCAAGGGTCCGACACTGAAGCTTTCTTT. The encoded protein is CASSQGSDTEAFF. Looking up the rest from reference TRBV5-4 and TRBJ1-1 gives the full variable domain: ETGVTQSPTHLIKTRGQQVTLRCSSQSGHNTVSWYQQALGQGPQFIFQYYREEENGRGNFPPRFSGLQFPNYSSELNVNALELDDSALYLCASSQGSDTEAFFGQGTRLTVV.

This clonotype was detected a few times. V is TRBV11-2 and J is TRBJ2-1; TRBD2 might be the D (6 bases). The CDR3 is made up of 15 amino acids. CDR1 and CDR2 (germline): SGHAT, FQNNGV. V was clipped by 0 bases and J by 7 bases, with 13 bases between them. CDR3 in DNA: TGTGCCAGCAGCTTAGATCGGCTAGCGAGTAATGAGCAGTTCTTC. Translating gives CASSLDRLASNEQFF.

V gene TRBV13 combines with J gene TRBJ2-5; TRBD1 might be the D (6 bases). Trimming pared 4 bases from V and 2 bases from J, leaving 11 bases between. Germline V gene data show CDR1 as PRHDT and CDR2 as FYEKMQ (reference sequence). The CDR3 runs 14 residues. CDR3 sequence reads: CASSSQGHQETQYF. Here the CDR3 DNA reads TGTGCCAGCAGCTCTCAGGGACATCAAGAGACCCAGTACTTC.